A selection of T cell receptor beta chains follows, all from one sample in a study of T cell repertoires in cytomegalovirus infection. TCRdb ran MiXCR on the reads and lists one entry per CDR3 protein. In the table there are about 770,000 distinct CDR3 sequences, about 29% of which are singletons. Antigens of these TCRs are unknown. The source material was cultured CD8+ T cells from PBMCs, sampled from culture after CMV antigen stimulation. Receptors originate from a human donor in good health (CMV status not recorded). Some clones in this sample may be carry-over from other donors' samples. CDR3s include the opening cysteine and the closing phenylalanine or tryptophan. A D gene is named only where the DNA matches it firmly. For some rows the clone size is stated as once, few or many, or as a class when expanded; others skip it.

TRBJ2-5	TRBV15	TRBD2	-	TGTGCCACCAGCATGTCGTGGGGGGGGGAAGAGACCCAGTACTTC	CATSMSWGGEETQYF
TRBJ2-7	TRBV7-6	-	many	TGTGCCAGCAGCTTTCGGACGGACTCCTACGAGCAGTACTTC	CASSFRTDSYEQYF
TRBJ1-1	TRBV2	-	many	TGTGCCAGCAGTGGGGGGTACACTGAAGCTTTCTTT	CASSGGYTEAFF
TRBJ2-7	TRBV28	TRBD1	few	TGTGCCAGCAGCCACATGGGGGACAGCGGTAGTTACGAGCAGTACTTC	CASSHMGDSGSYEQYF
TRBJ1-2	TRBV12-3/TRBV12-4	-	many	TGTGCCAGCAGTTTGGGCCACTATGGCTACACCTTC	CASSLGHYGYTF
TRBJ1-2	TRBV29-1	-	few	TGCAGCGTTGAAGCTGGGACCGCATATGGCTACACCTTC	CSVEAGTAYGYTF
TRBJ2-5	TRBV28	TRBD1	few	TGTGCCAGCAGTACCCCGGACAGGGGCGAACAAGAGACCCAGTACTTC	CASSTPDRGEQETQYF
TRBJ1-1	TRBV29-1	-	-	TGCAGCGTTGAAGACAGCTCCCCTGAAGCTTTCTTT	CSVEDSSPEAFF
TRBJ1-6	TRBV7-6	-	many	TGTGCCAGCAGCTTAGCGGATAGACGGAGAAATTCACCCCTCCACTTT	CASSLADRRRNSPLHF
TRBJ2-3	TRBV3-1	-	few	TGTGCCAGCAGCCAAATAGGGGGGCCCATAAGAGATACGCAGTATTTT	CASSQIGGPIRDTQYF
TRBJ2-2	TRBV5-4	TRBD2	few	TGTGCCAGCAGCTCCGGGACTAGCGGGGGAAACACCGGGGAGCTGTTTTTT	CASSSGTSGGNTGELFF
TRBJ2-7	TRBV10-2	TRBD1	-	TGCGCCAGCAGTGAGGGCGGGACAGGGGTCTACGAGCAGTACTTC	CASSEGGTGVYEQYF
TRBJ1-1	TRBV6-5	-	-	TGTGCCAGCAGTCCCGACCCCGCCGGCTTGAACACTGAAGCTTTCTTT	CASSPDPAGLNTEAFF
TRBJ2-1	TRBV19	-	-	TGTGCCAGTAGTATAATAGGGACAACCGAGCAGTTCTTC	CASSIIGTTEQFF
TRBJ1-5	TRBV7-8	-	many	TGTGCCAGCAGCTTAACCCATAGCAATCAGCCCCAGCATTTT	CASSLTHSNQPQHF
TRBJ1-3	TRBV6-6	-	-	TGTGCCAGCAGTGAGTCCTATAGCTCTGGAAACACCATATATTTT	CASSESYSSGNTIYF
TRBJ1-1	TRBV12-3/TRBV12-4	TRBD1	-	TGTGCCAGCAGGCCGGGACAGACGAACACTGAAGCTTTCTTT	CASRPGQTNTEAFF
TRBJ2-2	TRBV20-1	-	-	TGCAGTGCTAGAGTAACCGCCGGGGAGCTGTTTTTT	CSARVTAGELFF
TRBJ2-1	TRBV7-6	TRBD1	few	TGTGCCAGCAGCTTACGCACCGGGACAGGGGACAATGAGCAGTTCTTC	CASSLRTGTGDNEQFF
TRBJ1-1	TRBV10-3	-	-	TGTGCCATCAGTGAGACAGGGAGTGTGAACACTGAAGCTTTCTTT	CAISETGSVNTEAFF
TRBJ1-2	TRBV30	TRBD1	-	TGTGCCACGTTGTCAGGGACAGCGAAACTTTATGGCTACACCTTC	CATLSGTAKLYGYTF
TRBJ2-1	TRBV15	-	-	TGTGCCACCAGCAGAGATCGGGCAGGAGAGGACAATGAGCAGTTCTTC	CATSRDRAGEDNEQFF